These 16 T cell receptor beta chains were sequenced from one sample in a study of T cell responses to AZD1222 COVID-19 vaccine. Measured with immunoSEQ multiplex PCR; TCRdb has only the in-frame clones, and not every one. This table has some 100,000 clones, about 83% appearing once. The input for sequencing was peripheral blood, taken on day 0 of AZD1222 vaccination. These TCRs come from an adult in good health.

The chain recombines TRBV6-2 or TRBV6-3 with TRBJ2-3; 8 nucleotides match TRBD1. The CDR3 has 15 residues. CDR1 and CDR2 (germline): MNHEY, SVGEGT. The J segment lost 3 bases and the V segment lost 4 bases, leaving 6 bases of the junction unmatched. The DNA for the CDR3 is TGTGCCAGCAGTTTCTCGACAGGGGCGACAGATACGCAGTATTTT. It codes for CASSFSTGATDTQYF.

This rearrangement joins TRBV19 to TRBJ2-7; no clear D. CDR3 length: 15 residues. V was cut by 3 bases and J by 1 base, with 13 bases left in between. CDR1 and CDR2 (germline): LNHDA, SQIVND (reference sequence). CDR3 in amino acids: CASSIGWAGSYEQYF. DNA for the CDR3: TGTGCCAGTAGTATCGGATGGGCAGGTTCCTACGAGCAGTACTTC.

V gene TRBV7-9 combines with J gene TRBJ2-1, with D possibly matching TRBD1 (6 bases). V shed 1 base and J shed 2 bases, with 9 bases lying between them. This CDR3 comprises 15 residues. Germline CDR1 SEHNR, CDR2 FQNEAQ (reference sequence). The CDR3 spells CASSLGDRPYNEQFF. The CDR3 DNA is TGTGCCAGCAGCTTAGGCGACAGGCCCTACAATGAGCAGTTCTTC. The variable domain in full, with the rest retrieved from reference TRBV7-9 and TRBJ2-1, is DTGVSQNPRHKITKRGQNVTFRCDPISEHNRLYWYRQTLGQGPEFLTYFQNEAQLEKSRLLSDRFSAERPKGSFSTLEIQRTEQGDSAMYLCASSLGDRPYNEQFFGPGTRLTVL.

V usage is TRBV19 and J usage is TRBJ2-7; 8 nucleotides agree with TRBD1. The germline V gene has CDR1 LNHDA and CDR2 SQIVND (reference sequence). V lost 5 bases, J lost 3 bases, and 6 bases stayed unmatched. The length of the CDR3 is 14 residues. The CDR3 sequence is CASSPGTGNYEQYF. CDR3 DNA sequence: TGTGCCAGTAGTCCCGGGACAGGCAACTACGAGCAGTACTTC.

The chain links TRBV19 to TRBJ1-4; D perhaps matches TRBD1 (6 bases). The V end was cut by 6 bases, the J end by 3 bases, with 11 bases between. CDR3 length: 14 residues. Germline CDR1 and CDR2: LNHDA and SQIVND (reference sequence). The chain's CDR3 is CASRRGRANEKLFF. The DNA for the CDR3 is TGTGCCAGTAGGAGGGGGAGGGCTAATGAAAAACTGTTTTTT.

The chain links TRBV28 to TRBJ1-2; D gene unclear. Germline V CDR1 and CDR2: MDHEN, SYDVKM. This CDR3 has 12 amino acids. Trimming took 7 bases from V and 8 from J, leaving 14 bases between them. The CDR3 protein is CASTPRVGGYTF. The CDR3 DNA is TGTGCCAGCACCCCTCGGGTGGGAGGCTACACCTTC.

The gene calls are TRBV18 and TRBJ2-5; possibly TRBD2 for D (5 bases). Trimming stripped 0 bases from V and 5 bases from J, with 7 bases between. The CDR3 has 13 amino acids. CDR1 is KGHSH, CDR2 LQKENI, per germline. The CDR3 nucleotides are TGTGCCAGCTCACCACCGCCGGGGGAGACCCAGTACTTC. Encoded protein: CASSPPPGETQYF.

The gene calls are TRBV29-1 and TRBJ1-2; D is uncertain. V lost 7 bases, J lost 2 bases, and 14 bases lay in between. The V gene's germline CDR1 is SQVTM and CDR2 ANQGSEA. The CDR3 length is 13 residues. As DNA, the CDR3 is TGCAGCGCCACTCGGGCGGAAAACTATGGCTACACCTTC. Translated: CSATRAENYGYTF.

This chain uses TRBV6-6 with TRBJ1-2; D may be TRBD1 (5 bases). V was trimmed by 0 bases and J by 4 bases, leaving 12 bases between them. The CDR3 has 15 amino acids. CDR1 and CDR2 from the germline V gene are MNHNY and SVGAGI (reference sequence). CDR3 protein: CASSYSSGVGYGYTF. The CDR3 DNA sequence: TGTGCCAGCAGTTACTCGTCGGGGGTTGGCTATGGCTACACCTTC.

The rearrangement links TRBV2 to TRBJ1-2; tentative D call: TRBD1 (5 bases). The germline V and J ends were trimmed by 5 bases and 8 bases, with 9 bases remaining between them. Germline V CDR1 and CDR2: SNHLY, FYNNEI. The CDR3 has 11 amino acids. The CDR3 loop reads CASSLRGGYTF. Here the CDR3 DNA reads TGTGCCAGCAGTTTAAGGGGAGGCTACACCTTC.

The rearrangement uses TRBV6-2 or TRBV6-3 and TRBJ2-2, with 7 nucleotides matching TRBD1. After removal of 0 bases from V and 4 bases from J, the junction contained 5 bases not matched to a gene. Germline-derived CDR1 and CDR2 are MNHEY and SVGEGT. The CDR3 spans 16 residues. This CDR3 is CASSYSGQPLTGELFF. For the CDR3, the DNA is TGTGCCAGCAGTTACTCGGGACAGCCACTCACCGGGGAGCTGTTTTTT.

This clone was counted once. The chain carries TRBV3-1 (or the pseudogene TRBV3-2) and TRBJ1-2; D not resolved. V was pared by 2 bases and J by 4 bases, with 14 bases between. Germline CDR1 is LGHDT and CDR2 is YNNKEL (reference sequence). The CDR3 runs to 15 residues. The CDR3 DNA reads as TGTGCCAGCAGCCAATTATCGTCCACCCTCTATGGCTACACCTTC. Encoded protein: CASSQLSSTLYGYTF.

This chain connects TRBV6-2 or TRBV6-3 to TRBJ1-6; no clear D gene. Trimming shortened V by 2 bases and J by 5 bases, and 10 bases separated the two germline ends. CDR1 is MNHEY and CDR2 is SVGEGT in the germline V gene. The CDR3 runs 15 residues. CDR3 region: CASSYRRGDNSPLHF. DNA of the CDR3: TGTGCCAGCAGTTACCGTCGGGGAGATAATTCACCCCTCCACTTT.

The chain links TRBV12-3 or TRBV12-4 to TRBJ1-2; D might be TRBD1 (5 bases). The CDR3 spans 13 residues. V was pared by 7 bases and J by 1 base, with 10 bases between. The CDR3 region is CASTEDSNYGYTF. In nucleotides, the CDR3 is TGTGCCAGCACTGAAGACAGTAACTATGGCTACACCTTC.

This chain connects TRBV4-3 to TRBJ1-3; 8 nucleotides agree with TRBD1. This CDR3 spans 14 amino acids. V dropped 5 bases and J dropped 2; count of bases not matched to a gene: 2. Per the germline V gene, CDR1 is LGHNA and CDR2 is YSLEER. The chain's CDR3 is CASSLDRAGNTIYF. The DNA for the CDR3 is TGCGCCAGCAGCTTGGACAGGGCTGGAAACACCATATATTTT.

V and J are TRBV7-9 and TRBJ2-5; D is undetermined. Trimming left V 1 base short and J 4 bases short, with 16 bases between. This CDR3 spans 16 amino acids. Germline lookup yields CDR1 SEHNR and CDR2 FQNEAQ (reference sequence). The CDR3 bases are TGTGCCAGCAGCTTAGATCTGAGTGGGATGGGAGAGACCCAGTACTTC. It specifies CASSLDLSGMGETQYF.